Listed here are 26 T cell receptor beta chains from one sample, sequenced in a study of PD-L1 blockade in urothelial cancer. Time point denoted: pretreatment peripheral blood. Libraries were prepared by immunoSEQ multiplex PCR; TCRdb keeps only in-frame clonotypes and omits some of them. The data show 85,000 to 95,000 clones, with roughly 90% seen just once and 0.85% to 1% held by the top ten. Specimen: PBMCs, collected around atezolizumab (anti-PD-L1) treatment. These receptors originate from an elderly woman with urothelial cancer.

This clone was detected once. This chain joins TRBV2 and TRBJ1-2; D unresolved. Germline V gives CDR1 SNHLY, CDR2 FYNNEI. Trimming removed 3 bases at V and 7 bases at J, with 9 bases between. This CDR3 region has 12 residues. The CDR3: CASSEVLPGYTF. CDR3 DNA sequence: TGTGCCAGCAGTGAGGTCCTACCTGGCTACACCTTC.

By its share, this clone is medium-sized. This chain uses TRBV27 with TRBJ2-7; no reliable D call. This CDR3 has 11 residues. V lost 6 bases and J 6 bases, leaving 9 bases between the germline ends. Germline V gene sequence: CDR1 MNHEY, CDR2 SMNVEV (reference sequence). CDR3 DNA: TGTGCCAGCAGCCTCAACGGCGAGCAGTACTTC. Translation: CASSLNGEQYF.

The chain combines TRBV6-1 with TRBJ2-7; maybe TRBD1 (6 bases). V was trimmed by 2 bases and J by 7 bases, leaving 15 bases between them. This CDR3 comprises 14 residues. The germline CDR1 and CDR2 sequences are MNHNS and SASEGT. CDR3 in amino acids: CASSEINRAREQYF. The CDR3 bases are TGTGCCAGCAGTGAAATAAACAGGGCGAGGGAGCAGTACTTC.

The chain has TRBV19 and TRBJ2-7; the match to TRBD1 covers 7 bases. The CDR3 is made up of 15 amino acids. Germline lookup yields CDR1 LNHDA and CDR2 SQIVND (reference sequence). Losses at the gene ends were 5 bases for V and 4 bases for J; bases not matched to a gene: 11. The CDR3 coding sequence is TGTGCCAGTAGTCCTGCGCTAGGACAGGTTTACGAGCAGTACTTC. It encodes CASSPALGQVYEQYF.

This clone was observed a single time. The rearrangement uses TRBV6-5 and TRBJ1-2, with D tentatively TRBD1 (5 bases). The ends were cut back, 6 bases at V and 1 base at J, with 9 bases in the middle. CDR3 length: 13 residues. CDR1 and CDR2 from the germline V gene are MNHEY and SVGAGI. The CDR3 sequence: CASRPGVNYGYTF. The CDR3 DNA reads TGTGCCAGCAGGCCGGGGGTTAACTATGGCTACACCTTC.

V and J are TRBV2 and TRBJ1-1; D not certain. Looked up from germline, CDR1 is SNHLY and CDR2 is FYNNEI. This CDR3 region has 13 residues. Trimming stripped 8 bases from V and 4 bases from J, with 14 bases between. The CDR3 sequence: CASRRGSLTEAFF. CDR3 nucleotides: TGTGCCAGCCGAAGAGGCTCTCTCACTGAAGCTTTCTTT.

This chain links TRBV28 with TRBJ2-7, with 12 bases aligning to TRBD1. Trimming removed 6 bases from V and 9 bases from J; junction bases left unmatched: 12. This CDR3 spans 15 amino acids. Germline V lookup: CDR1 MDHEN, CDR2 SYDVKM. The CDR3: CASSSTTGQGAAQYF. For the CDR3, the DNA is TGTGCCAGCAGCTCAACTACGGGACAGGGGGCTGCGCAGTACTTC.

J is TRBJ2-1 and V is TRBV27; tentative D call: TRBD1 (6 bases). The CDR3 consists of 15 residues. Trimming stripped 7 bases from V and 3 bases from J, with 16 bases between. The V gene's germline CDR1 is MNHEY and CDR2 SMNVEV (reference sequence). DNA for the CDR3: TGTGCCAGCACCCCGAGGGCAGGGGTCTACAATGAGCAGTTCTTC. It codes for CASTPRAGVYNEQFF.

This sequence joins TRBV30 and TRBJ2-1; 16 nucleotides align to TRBD2. After removal of 5 bases from V and 9 bases from J, the junction contained 10 bases not matched to a gene. This CDR3 spans 16 amino acids. The V gene's germline CDR1 is GTSNPN and CDR2 SVGIG (reference sequence). CDR3 amino acids: CAWDPGLAGGPVEQFF. The DNA of the CDR3 is TGTGCCTGGGACCCGGGACTAGCGGGAGGGCCGGTTGAGCAGTTCTTC.

The chain joins TRBV12-5 to TRBJ1-4; D perhaps matches TRBD1 (6 bases). V was clipped by 0 bases and J by 4 bases, with 18 bases between them. Germline loops: CDR1 LGHNT, CDR2 FRNRAP. The CDR3 runs 18 residues. The CDR3 loop reads CASGLVLGQGIINEKLFF. The CDR3 DNA reads TGTGCTAGTGGTTTGGTACTGGGGCAGGGGATTATTAATGAAAAACTGTTTTTT.

The rearrangement joins TRBV25-1 to TRBJ2-5, with D maybe TRBD1 (6 bases). The CDR3 contains 14 residues. V lost 4 bases, J lost 3 bases, and 12 bases lay in between. In germline, CDR1 is MGHDK, CDR2 SYGVNS. The CDR3 DNA sequence: TGTGCCAGCAGTGGACTACACAGGGAAGAGACCCAGTACTTC. This sequence encodes CASSGLHREETQYF.

The J gene is TRBJ2-2, the V gene TRBV4-1, with a tentative D call TRBD2 (5 bases). The V end lost 0 bases, the J end lost 4 bases, and 12 bases lay between the germline ends. Germline CDR1 and CDR2: MGHRA and YSYEKL. The CDR3 extends over 16 amino acids. As DNA, the CDR3 is TGCGCCAGCAGCCAAGATCGATTTGAGGGCACCGGGGAGCTGTTTTTT. It codes for CASSQDRFEGTGELFF.

This rearrangement joins TRBV9 to TRBJ2-3, with D unresolved. The CDR3 extends over 15 amino acids. Between the trimmed V and J ends, which lost 0 bases and 5 bases, there was a span of 13 bases. Germline V gives CDR1 SGDLS, CDR2 YYNGEE. For the CDR3, the DNA is TGTGCCAGCAGCGTAGGTCCCGCGGATCGAGATACGCAGTATTTT. Translation gives CASSVGPADRDTQYF.

This clone was observed a single time. The J gene is TRBJ2-3, the V gene TRBV2; TRBD2 matches at 12 bases. Per germline, CDR1 SNHLY and CDR2 FYNNEI. This CDR3 contains 19 residues. V was pared by 4 bases and J by 0 bases, with 11 bases of the junction left unmatched. The CDR3 DNA follows: TGTGCCAGCAGTGTGGCGTCGGCTAGCGGGAGGGCTAGCACAGATACGCAGTATTTT. Encoded protein: CASSVASASGRASTDTQYF.

The chain links TRBV18 to TRBJ2-2; D is uncertain. Trimming took 0 bases from V and 4 from J, leaving 9 bases between them. CDR1 is KGHSH and CDR2 is LQKENI in the germline V gene. The CDR3 sequence is 15 residues long. CDR3 nucleotides: TGTGCCAGCTCACCACCCGAAAGAGCCACCGGGGAGCTGTTTTTT. Residues: CASSPPERATGELFF.

V and J are TRBV7-2 and TRBJ2-3; D call uncertain. Germline-derived CDR1 and CDR2 are SGHTA and FQGNSA. This CDR3 spans 14 amino acids. Deletions cut 0 bases from V and 6 bases from J, with 10 bases between. CDR3 nucleotides: TGTGCCAGCAGCTTAGCGGGCCTCATTGATACGCAGTATTTT. Encoded protein: CASSLAGLIDTQYF.

This chain links TRBV5-1 with TRBJ1-2; D is perhaps TRBD1 (6 bases). Deletions cut 0 bases from V and 2 bases from J, with 8 bases between. This CDR3 region has 14 residues. The germline CDR1 and CDR2 sequences are SGHRS and YFSETQ. The CDR3 DNA sequence: TGCGCCAGCAGCTTGGTGGGGGCCAACTATGGCTACACCTTC. Translating gives CASSLVGANYGYTF. The full variable domain, rest sourced from reference TRBV5-1 and TRBJ1-2, is KAGVTQTPRYLIKTRGQQVTLSCSPISGHRSVSWYQQTPGQGLQFLFEYFSETQRNKGNFPGRFSGRQFSNSRSEMNVSTLELGDSALYLCASSLVGANYGYTFGSGTRLTVV.

This clone was seen once. J is TRBJ2-5 and V is TRBV2; TRBD2 is a possible D gene (6 bases). This CDR3 is 14 amino acids long. Germline V gives CDR1 SNHLY, CDR2 FYNNEI. With 2 bases removed from V and 4 bases from J, the gap between germline ends came to 11 bases. DNA for the CDR3: TGTGCCAGCAGTGAATTGGGGGGTGGAGAGACCCAGTACTTC. Its translation: CASSELGGGETQYF.

The chain recombines TRBV11-2 with TRBJ1-2, with 9 bases fitting TRBD1. V lost 5 bases, J lost 4 bases, and 8 bases stayed unmatched. The CDR3 has 15 amino acids. Germline CDR1 reads SGHAT; CDR2 reads FQNNGV. The CDR3 is CASSIYRGLGYGYTF. The CDR3 coding sequence is TGTGCCAGCAGCATCTACAGGGGGCTGGGCTATGGCTACACCTTC.

The rearrangement uses TRBV7-9 and TRBJ1-1; D is uncertain. Trimming stripped 1 base from V and 8 bases from J, with 8 bases between. The germline V gene encodes CDR1 SEHNR and CDR2 FQNEAQ (reference sequence). This CDR3 contains 12 residues. For the CDR3, the DNA is TGTGCCAGCAGCTTAGTTCTAGCAGAAGCTTTCTTT. It codes for CASSLVLAEAFF. The complete variable domain, with remaining parts taken from reference TRBV7-9 and TRBJ1-1, reads DTGVSQNPRHKITKRGQNVTFRCDPISEHNRLYWYRQTLGQGPEFLTYFQNEAQLEKSRLLSDRFSAERPKGSFSTLEIQRTEQGDSAMYLCASSLVLAEAFFGQGTRLTVV.

The chain combines TRBV5-5 with TRBJ2-5; 15 nucleotides match TRBD2. Per the germline V gene, CDR1 is SGHKS and CDR2 is YYEKEE (reference sequence). The CDR3 spans 15 residues. The trim removed 4 bases at V and 5 bases at J, leaving 3 bases unmatched. CDR3 protein: CASSGGLAGGETQYF. Written as DNA, the CDR3 is TGTGCCAGCAGCGGGGGACTAGCGGGAGGTGAGACCCAGTACTTC.

V usage is TRBV6-5 and J usage is TRBJ1-2; TRBD1 matches at 7 bases. V gave up 4 bases and J gave up 2 bases; unmatched junction bases: 4. Looked up from germline, CDR1 is MNHEY and CDR2 is SVGAGI. The CDR3 totals 14 residues. The CDR3 loop reads CASSFGRGNYGYTF. The CDR3 DNA reads TGTGCCAGCAGTTTTGGCAGGGGGAACTATGGCTACACCTTC.

The chain uses TRBV2 and TRBJ2-3; the D gene is possibly TRBD2 (6 bases). V dropped 7 bases and J dropped 0 bases, with 11 bases sitting between them. The CDR3 has 14 residues. Germline loops: CDR1 SNHLY, CDR2 FYNNEI. In DNA, the CDR3 is TGTGCCAGCAACCCGGGGACTAGCACAGATACGCAGTATTTT. Encoded protein: CASNPGTSTDTQYF.

The chain joins TRBV2 to TRBJ2-1; D call uncertain. The germline CDR1 and CDR2 sequences are SNHLY and FYNNEI. V shed 6 bases and J shed 2 bases, with 8 bases lying between them. CDR3 length equals 13 residues. For the CDR3, the DNA is TGTGCCAGCAGGGTCAGGACCTACAATGAGCAGTTCTTC. Amino acid sequence: CASRVRTYNEQFF.

The V and J genes are TRBV27 and TRBJ2-1; 7 bases match TRBD1. CDR1 and CDR2 from the germline V gene are MNHEY and SMNVEV (reference sequence). This CDR3 is 15 amino acids long. The ends lost 2 bases at V and 3 bases at J; junction bases unmatched: 4. This CDR3 reads CASSLVWDSYNEQFF. The DNA of the CDR3 is TGTGCCAGCAGTTTAGTTTGGGACAGCTACAATGAGCAGTTCTTC.

This clone was observed a few times. The V and J genes are TRBV28 and TRBJ2-7, with 9 bases that match TRBD1. The germline gives CDR1 MDHEN, CDR2 SYDVKM. The CDR3 spans 13 residues. V was pared by 5 bases and J by 4 bases, with 3 bases of the junction left unmatched. CDR3 coding DNA: TGTGCCAGCAGTGGGACAGGGTTGTACGAGCAGTACTTC. Protein: CASSGTGLYEQYF. Full variable domain (missing parts from reference TRBV28 and TRBJ2-7): DVKVTQSSRYLVKRTGEKVFLECVQDMDHENMFWYRQDPGLGLRLIYFSYDVKMKEKGDIPEGYSVSREKKERFSLILESASTNQTSMYLCASSGTGLYEQYFGPGTRLTVT.